The clone carrying this T cell receptor (beta chain) was detected many times. The antigen is undetermined. This sample is part of a study of identical twins. From germline, CDR1 is MNHEY and CDR2 SVGAGI. There are 15 residues in the CDR3. The V and J ends lost 0 bases and 6 bases respectively, with 14 bases between them. A universal primer site arose from template switching, and cDNA bore unique molecular identifiers. TCRdb fed the 5' RACE reads into MiXCR, producing one record per CDR3 protein. The table lists approximately 690,000 distinct CDR3 sequences, 6.1% of them singletons. Findings and caveats of the study: Invariant populations such as MAIT and iNKT cells could partly muddle zero-insertion analyses. Abundant beta clonotypes from cord blood had fewer insertions, unlike memory repertoires, which showed none.

Each donor (without exception) was a healthy Caucasian. Sample: naive T cells sorted from blood. J is TRBJ2-5 and V is TRBV6-5, with D possibly being TRBD1 (8 bases). The receptor was derived from a young man in good health. CDR3 sequence: CASSYSYRGGQTQYF. The CDR3, as DNA: TGTGCCAGCAGTTACTCGTACAGGGGGGGACAGACCCAGTACTTC.